This TCR beta chain appears in the sequencing data of a study of cytomegalovirus exposure and HLA in healthy donors. Study as a whole: Among about 179 million T cells, an earlier analysis found roughly 120 million unique TCR beta sequences. Study-level findings and limits: In a later analysis, CMV-associated beta chains were mostly HLA-associated, it appeared. Links to common viral pathogens appeared, in a later analysis, for several of the most significant clusters. Later analysis identified a missense DCLRE1C variant that was linked to TCR beta V- and J-gene trimming.

The V end was cut by 5 bases, the J end by 4 bases, with 14 bases between. Per germline, CDR1 SGHNT and CDR2 YENEEA. This CDR3 is built from 14 residues. A word on this clone: The antigen is undetermined.

The PCR was carried out with 60 Vbeta primers and 13 Jbeta primers. Sequenced by immunoSEQ multiplex PCR; TCRdb stores in-frame clones only, minus some. The sample has under 150,000 clones; roughly 83% are singletons. The receptor comes from a female donor in good health and CMV-seronegative. The sample comprised PBMCs. This chain joins TRBV11-3 and TRBJ1-1; D unclear. CDR3 in amino acids: CASSPSPLSTEAFF. In nucleotides, the CDR3 is TGTGCCAGCAGCCCCTCCCCTCTGAGCACTGAAGCTTTCTTT.